This T cell receptor (beta chain) was sequenced in a study of blood T cell repertoires in COVID-19. This clone is a singleton in its sample. Only in-frame clones appear in the TCRdb table, and some are missing; sequencing was by immunoSEQ multiplex PCR. The table records 50,000 to 70,000 clones, over 75% of them present only once. Germline-derived CDR1 and CDR2 are LNHNV and YYDKDF (reference sequence). V lost 0 bases to trimming and J lost 2 bases; unmatched junction nucleotides: 11. This CDR3 is built from 19 residues. The TCR was taken from an elderly woman with active COVID-19. The chain joins TRBV15 to TRBJ2-5; the match to TRBD2 covers 11 bases. Material for sequencing was peripheral blood. Written as DNA, the CDR3 is TGTGCCACCAGCAGAGATATAACCCTAGCGGGGGGCCTACAAGAGACCCAGTACTTC. Amino acids: CATSRDITLAGGLQETQYF.